The 26 T cell receptor beta chains listed next were all sequenced from one sample in a study of T cells in Graves' hyperthyroidism and ophthalmopathy. Template material for amplifying TCR beta CDR3 regions consisted of RNA transcripts. Initially, a first-round RT-PCR of the TCR CDR3 employed the HTBI primer set. TCRdb re-called the multiplex PCR reads through MiXCR, storing one row per CDR3 protein. This sample has 300,000 to 450,000 distinct CDR3 sequences, with roughly 15% found just once. Sequences were obtained from blood. These receptors all come from a woman between 25 and 40 years old with Graves' ophthalmopathy.

This clonotype was detected ten times or more. This sequence joins TRBV20-1 and TRBJ1-4, with 10 bases identical to TRBD1. This CDR3 has 13 amino acids. The germline V gene has CDR1 DFQATT and CDR2 SNEGSKA (reference sequence). After removal of 3 bases from V and 7 bases from J, the junction contained 2 bases not matched to a gene. Here the CDR3 reads CSASRDRGEKLFF. CDR3 nucleotides: TGCAGTGCTAGCCGGGACAGGGGTGAAAAACTGTTTTTT.

In its sample, this clonotype was seen once. The chain combines TRBV28 with TRBJ2-5; 8 positions match TRBD1. This CDR3 comprises 17 residues. Germline CDR1 reads MDHEN; CDR2 reads SYDVKM. The J segment lost 7 bases and the V segment lost 3 bases, leaving 16 bases of the junction unmatched. The CDR3: CASSLQPGQVLRGTQYF. DNA of the CDR3: TGTGCCAGCAGTTTGCAACCGGGACAGGTCCTTCGGGGGACCCAGTACTTC. Complete variable domain (other parts from reference TRBV28 and TRBJ2-5): DVKVTQSSRYLVKRTGEKVFLECVQDMDHENMFWYRQDPGLGLRLIYFSYDVKMKEKGDIPEGYSVSREKKERFSLILESASTNQTSMYLCASSLQPGQVLRGTQYFGPGTRLLVL.

There are many counts of this clonotype. The chain recombines TRBV4-2 with TRBJ2-7; the D is unclear. This CDR3 has 13 amino acids. The ends were cut back, 5 bases at V and 2 bases at J, with 10 bases in the middle. Germline assignment: CDR1 LGHNA and CDR2 YNFKEQ. The CDR3 protein is CASSWADTYEQYF. The CDR3 DNA reads as TGTGCCAGCAGCTGGGCTGACACCTACGAGCAGTACTTC.

On this clonotype itself: Since a much larger clone is just one base distant, this may be a read error. Lacking the conserved final phenylalanine or tryptophan, this CDR3 likely reflects a read error. V gene TRBV10-3 combines with J gene TRBJ1-2; 7 bases are shared with TRBD1. The length of the CDR3 is 14 residues. CDR1 is ENHRY and CDR2 is SYGVKD in the germline V gene. The V and J ends lost 4 bases and 4 bases, in that order; junction bases with no gene match: 6. CDR3 in DNA: TGTGCCATCAGTGTACGGGACAGCAGCTATGGCTACACCTCC. This gives the protein CAISVRDSSYGYTS.

This clonotype was picked up many times. The CDR3 DNA follows: TGTGCCAGCAGCCGGGCAGAGTATGAGCAGTTCTTC. This gives the protein CASSRAEYEQFF. V usage is TRBV5-6 and J usage is TRBJ2-1, with D hard to call. Germline values: CDR1 SGHDT, CDR2 YYEEEE. CDR3 length: 12 amino acids. With 4 bases removed from V and 8 bases from J, the gap between germline ends came to 10 bases.

This clonotype appeared many times. The chain carries TRBV11-2 and TRBJ2-2; a possible D gene is TRBD1 (5 bases). V was clipped by 3 bases and J by 3 bases, with 11 bases between them. The CDR3 covers 15 residues. CDR1 is SGHAT and CDR2 is FQNNGV in the germline V gene. Written as DNA, the CDR3 is TGTGCCAGCAGCTTGGCAGGGTTCGACACCGGGGAGCTGTTTTTT. It yields the protein CASSLAGFDTGELFF.

This clonotype was counted many times. The chain couples TRBV27 to TRBJ1-5, with 8 bases fitting TRBD1. Germline-derived CDR1 and CDR2 are MNHEY and SMNVEV (reference sequence). The CDR3 sequence is 15 residues long. V trimming: 2 bases; J trimming: 7 bases; junction bases outside the gene matches: 7. In DNA, the CDR3 is TGTGCCAGCAGTTTAGGTCCAGGGGGCGAGCAGCCCCAGCATTTT. Translating it yields CASSLGPGGEQPQHF.

This clonotype was observed a handful of times. The rearrangement links TRBV12-3 or TRBV12-4 to TRBJ1-2, with no clear D. V was pared by 5 bases and J by 4 bases, with 14 bases between. The CDR3 totals 14 residues. The CDR3, as DNA: TGTGCCAGCAGTAGAAGGCCGGTCGGCTATGGCTACACCTTC. Its translation is CASSRRPVGYGYTF.

V and J are TRBV29-1 and TRBJ2-5; 9 bases fit TRBD1. Germline CDR1 reads SQVTM; CDR2 reads ANQGSEA. V was pared by 6 bases and J by 6 bases, with 17 bases of the junction left unmatched. This CDR3 contains 16 residues. CDR3 in amino acids: CSVQPGQGLIAKTQYF. The CDR3, as DNA: TGCAGCGTCCAACCCGGACAGGGGCTTATAGCAAAGACCCAGTACTTC.

This clonotype was observed many times. V is TRBV30 and J is TRBJ2-7; TRBD1 might be the D (6 bases). The germline V gene has CDR1 GTSNPN and CDR2 SVGIG (reference sequence). V gave up 4 bases and J gave up 3 bases, with 16 bases separating them. The CDR3 is made up of 14 amino acids. This chain's CDR3 is CAWNRDTLFYEQYF. CDR3 nucleotides: TGTGCCTGGAACCGGGACACCCTATTCTACGAGCAGTACTTC.

This clonotype was seen a single time. A much larger clone is a single base away; this may be a read error. The chain uses TRBV10-1 and TRBJ2-3; D is uncertain. Germline values: CDR1 WNHNN, CDR2 SYGVQD (reference sequence). CDR3 length: 15 residues. CDR3 loop: CASSVRAESTDAQYF. CDR3 DNA: TGCGCCAGCAGTGTTCGAGCAGAAAGCACAGATGCGCAGTATTTT.

This clonotype was seen a handful of times. The rearrangement uses TRBV4-2 and TRBJ2-3, with a weak D call TRBD1 (5 bases). The germline CDR1 and CDR2 sequences are LGHNA and YNFKEQ. Trimming pared 1 base from V and 0 bases from J, leaving 11 bases between. This CDR3 is 16 amino acids long. DNA of the CDR3: TGTGCCAGCAGCCAAGGCAGGGCGCACAGCACAGATACGCAGTATTTT. Its translation is CASSQGRAHSTDTQYF.

This clonotype was found many times. The rearrangement joins TRBV28 to TRBJ2-7; D unclear. V dropped 3 bases and J dropped 6 bases, with 9 bases sitting between them. The CDR3 runs to 12 residues. CDR1 and CDR2 from the germline V gene are MDHEN and SYDVKM. In DNA form, the CDR3 reads TGTGCCAGCAGTTTGAACGTTATCGAGCAGTACTTC. Translating it yields CASSLNVIEQYF.

In this sample, this clonotype turned up a few times. The V and J genes are TRBV6-1 and TRBJ1-4, with D uncertain. Trimming left V 6 bases short and J 4 bases short, with 12 bases between. The CDR3 consists of 14 residues. Germline V gives CDR1 MNHNS, CDR2 SASEGT. This CDR3 reads CASSHKGFNEKLFF. CDR3 sequence (DNA): TGTGCCAGCAGCCATAAGGGCTTTAATGAAAAACTGTTTTTT.

The table lists this clonotype with a few counts. Since a much larger clone is just one base distant, this may be a read error. The chain couples TRBV3-1 to TRBJ2-3; TRBD2 might be the D (6 bases). V was trimmed by 4 bases and J by 4 bases, leaving 18 bases between them. The CDR3 covers 16 residues. CDR1 and CDR2 (germline): LGHDT, YNNKEL (reference sequence). The CDR3, as DNA: TGTGCCAGCAGCCCCAATTCTGGAGCGGGCTCAGATACGCAGTATTTT. Encoded protein: CASSPNSGAGSDTQYF.

This clonotype was counted at least ten times. The chain joins TRBV30 to TRBJ1-2; the D gene is possibly TRBD1 (5 bases). Germline loops: CDR1 GTSNPN, CDR2 SVGIG (reference sequence). The CDR3 spans 13 residues. Trimming shortened V by 4 bases and J by 5 bases, and 14 bases separated the two germline ends. Here the CDR3 DNA reads TGTGCCTGGACTGGGGACCGATCATATGGCTACACCTTC. Protein sequence: CAWTGDRSYGYTF.

This clonotype was counted ten times or more. The chain couples TRBV7-6 to TRBJ2-1; D ambiguous. Deletions cut 0 bases from V and 0 bases from J, with 15 bases between. Germline values: CDR1 SGHVS, CDR2 FNYEAQ. The CDR3 extends over 18 amino acids. DNA of the CDR3: TGTGCCAGCAGCTTAGCAGACCCACCCTTAAGCTCCTACAATGAGCAGTTCTTC. This sequence encodes CASSLADPPLSSYNEQFF.

Concerning this clonotype itself: Being one base from a much bigger clone, this may be a read error. The V call is TRBV7-9, the J call TRBJ2-5; a weak D match, TRBD1 (6 bases). Germline V gene data show CDR1 as SEHNR and CDR2 as FQNEAQ (reference sequence). The length of the CDR3 is 13 residues. V was trimmed by 4 bases and J by 3 bases, leaving 9 bases between them. The CDR3 spells CASSCTGKETQYF. CDR3 DNA sequence: TGTGCCAGCAGCTGTACAGGGAAAGAGACCCAGTACTTC.

This clonotype occurred many times. This rearrangement joins TRBV7-9 to TRBJ1-2, with no clear D. CDR1 and CDR2 (germline): SEHNR, FQNEAQ (reference sequence). The CDR3 totals 13 residues. Trimming cost V 5 bases and J 7 bases, with 14 bases left between them. CDR3 in amino acids: CASSHGPLFGYTF. Written as DNA, the CDR3 is TGTGCCAGCAGCCACGGCCCCCTCTTTGGCTACACCTTC.

This clonotype came up many times. CDR3 DNA: TGTGCCAGCATTGGAGGGCGGGACGAGCAGTACTTC. It encodes CASIGGRDEQYF. The chain employs TRBV2 and TRBJ2-7, with D tentatively TRBD2 (6 bases). CDR1 SNHLY and CDR2 FYNNEI come from the germline V gene. The CDR3 spans 12 residues. With 7 bases removed from V and 5 bases from J, the gap between germline ends came to 12 bases.

This clonotype appeared a single time. The chain couples TRBV3-1 to TRBJ2-3, with 11 bases fitting TRBD1. This CDR3 spans 17 amino acids. The J segment lost 5 bases and the V segment lost 5 bases, leaving 12 bases of the junction unmatched. Germline CDR1 and CDR2: LGHDT and YNNKEL (reference sequence). CDR3 bases: TGTGCCAGCAGCGGACCGCGGACAGGGGGCGCGGGAGATACGCAGTATTTT. Amino acid sequence: CASSGPRTGGAGDTQYF.

The chain links TRBV28 to TRBJ2-7; 8 positions agree with TRBD1. V dropped 6 bases and J dropped 2; count of bases not matched to a gene: 9. This CDR3 is 15 amino acids long. Germline V gives CDR1 MDHEN, CDR2 SYDVKM. CDR3 nucleotide sequence: TGTGCCAGCAGGGTTTCGGGACAGGCAACCTACGAGCAGTACTTC. Residues: CASRVSGQATYEQYF.

This clonotype was counted many times. The V call is TRBV7-9, the J call TRBJ2-1; 7 bases match TRBD1. The CDR3 totals 12 residues. The germline CDR1 and CDR2 sequences are SEHNR and FQNEAQ (reference sequence). With 5 bases clipped from V and 10 bases from J, the junction kept 5 bases outside the gene matches. The CDR3 bases are TGTGCCAGCAGCCGCCCGGACAGGGAGCAGTTCTTC. Translated: CASSRPDREQFF.

The V call is TRBV7-8, the J call TRBJ1-2; no clear D. The V end lost 5 bases, the J end lost 1 base, and 17 bases lay between the germline ends. Germline CDR1 and CDR2: SGHVS and FQNEAQ. This CDR3 contains 16 residues. The CDR3 protein is CASSPRVLSVNYGYTF. CDR3 coding DNA: TGTGCCAGCAGCCCAAGGGTACTTTCCGTTAACTATGGCTACACCTTC.

V and J are TRBV25-1 and TRBJ2-7, with D perhaps matching TRBD1 or TRBD2 (5 bases each). Germline V gives CDR1 MGHDK, CDR2 SYGVNS. V shed 4 bases and J shed 7 bases, with 11 bases lying between them. The length of the CDR3 is 12 residues. The chain's CDR3 is CASSVGEEEQYF. The CDR3 DNA sequence: TGTGCCAGCAGTGTGGGGGAAGAGGAGCAGTACTTC.

This clonotype was seen repeatedly, ten times or more. The genes are TRBV18 and TRBJ1-2; 11 bases align to TRBD1. V lost 7 bases to trimming and J lost 4 bases; unmatched junction nucleotides: 8. CDR3 size: 15 residues. Germline CDR1 reads KGHSH; CDR2 reads LQKENI. DNA of the CDR3: TGTGCCAGCTTACCCGGACAGGGGGCAGGCTATGGCTACACCTTC. Protein sequence: CASLPGQGAGYGYTF.